The 27 T cell receptor beta chains below come from one sample, sequenced in a study of T-cell reconstitution after alpha-beta-depleted transplantation in children. Preparation of the TCRbeta library involved a method that used unique molecular identifiers. MiXCR, run by TCRdb on the PCR reads, gives a single entry per CDR3 protein. The data show some 290,000 distinct CDR3 sequences, with 9.9% seen just once and around a tenth held by the top ten. The sample consisted of PBMCs from the stem cell graft donor, taken from the stem cell graft. Receptors were obtained from a human donor who donated a stem cell graft to a child with SCID.

The V gene is TRBV7-9, the J gene TRBJ1-2; D is ambiguous. This CDR3 has 16 amino acids. The germline gives CDR1 SEHNR, CDR2 FQNEAQ (reference sequence). The germline V and J ends were trimmed by 4 bases and 0 bases, with 15 bases remaining between them. The CDR3 reads CASSSQSSLANYGYTF. In DNA, the CDR3 is TGTGCCAGCAGCTCGCAAAGTTCGTTAGCTAACTATGGCTACACCTTC.

This chain links TRBV12-3 or TRBV12-4 with TRBJ2-3; TRBD2 aligns across 11 bases. The ends lost 6 bases at V and 9 bases at J; junction bases unmatched: 11. CDR3 length: 15 amino acids. CDR3 sequence reads: CASRAATSGDSTQYF. As DNA, the CDR3 is TGTGCCAGCAGAGCGGCGACTAGCGGGGACTCAACGCAGTATTTT.

This clonotype has ten or more counts. This chain joins TRBV5-1 and TRBJ2-1, with 7 bases matching TRBD1. Germline-derived CDR1 and CDR2 are SGHRS and YFSETQ. This CDR3 comprises 14 residues. Unmatched junction bases numbered 8, after V lost 4 bases and J lost 7 bases. CDR3 in amino acids: CASSHYTGVNEQFF. In nucleotides, the CDR3 is TGCGCCAGCAGCCACTATACAGGGGTTAATGAGCAGTTCTTC. The full variable domain, in which reference TRBV5-1 and TRBJ2-1 provide the parts outside the CDR3, is KAGVTQTPRYLIKTRGQQVTLSCSPISGHRSVSWYQQTPGQGLQFLFEYFSETQRNKGNFPGRFSGRQFSNSRSEMNVSTLELGDSALYLCASSHYTGVNEQFFGPGTRLTVL.

In its sample, this clonotype was seen a few times. The V call is TRBV6-5, the J call TRBJ2-1; TRBD2 matches at 8 bases. V gave up 2 bases and J gave up 9 bases; unmatched junction bases: 9. The CDR3 has 15 amino acids. The V gene's germline CDR1 is MNHEY and CDR2 SVGAGI. CDR3 nucleotide sequence: TGTGCCAGCAGTTACCAATCGGGACTAGTTGGTGAGCAGTTCTTC. Its protein product is CASSYQSGLVGEQFF.

This rearrangement joins TRBV6-2 or TRBV6-3 to TRBJ2-7; D uncertain. Trimming removed 5 bases from V and 3 bases from J, with 8 bases in between. This CDR3 has 12 residues. CDR1 MNHEY and CDR2 SVGEGT come from the germline V gene. CDR3 sequence (DNA): TGTGCCAGCAGTCCGACCTTCTACGAGCAGTACTTC. Translation gives CASSPTFYEQYF.

CDR3: CASSLPGWDTEAFF. The DNA for the CDR3 is TGTGCCAGCAGTTTACCAGGGTGGGACACTGAAGCTTTCTTT. The V and J genes are TRBV12-3 or TRBV12-4 and TRBJ1-1, with D possibly matching TRBD1 (5 bases). This CDR3 is 14 amino acids long. Trimming removed 2 bases at V and 3 bases at J, with 10 bases between.

This clonotype was seen many times. The chain uses TRBV10-3 and TRBJ2-1; 9 bases are shared with TRBD1. V lost 10 bases to trimming and J lost 5 bases; unmatched junction nucleotides: 9. Looked up from germline, CDR1 is ENHRY and CDR2 is SYGVKD. This CDR3 has 14 residues. CDR3 bases: TGTGCCACTGGCAGGGACAGGGATAACAATGAGCAGTTCTTC. This gives the protein CATGRDRDNNEQFF.

J is TRBJ1-5 and V is TRBV9; D call uncertain. V was clipped by 4 bases and J by 6 bases, with 11 bases between them. The CDR3 spans 13 residues. The V gene's germline CDR1 is SGDLS and CDR2 YYNGEE. Here the CDR3 reads CASSLNGGQPQHF. CDR3 nucleotides: TGTGCCAGCAGCCTTAACGGCGGTCAGCCCCAGCATTTT. Based on the CDR3 plus reference TRBV9 and TRBJ1-5, the full variable domain is DSGVTQTPKHLITATGQRVTLRCSPRSGDLSVYWYQQSLDQGLQFLIQYYNGEERAKGNILERFSAQQFPDLHSELNLSSLELGDSALYFCASSLNGGQPQHFGDGTRLSIL.

The chain is built from TRBV4-2 and TRBJ1-5; tentatively, D is TRBD1 (5 bases). The length of the CDR3 is 15 residues. With 0 bases removed from V and 5 bases from J, the gap between germline ends came to 11 bases. Germline-derived CDR1 and CDR2 are LGHNA and YNFKEQ. CDR3: CASSQEAGMDQPQHF. The CDR3 nucleotides are TGTGCCAGCAGCCAAGAGGCAGGGATGGATCAGCCCCAGCATTTT.

V usage is TRBV5-1 and J usage is TRBJ2-2, with TRBD1 matching 7 bases. J lost 6 bases, V lost 6 bases, and 8 bases had no gene match. The CDR3 extends over 14 amino acids. The germline V gene encodes CDR1 SGHRS and CDR2 YFSETQ. In DNA, the CDR3 is TGCGCCAGCAAGAGGACAGGAATATCCGGGGAGCTGTTTTTT. Translated, it gives CASKRTGISGELFF.

This clonotype was picked up a small number of times. The CDR3 DNA reads as TGTGCCAGCAGCTTAGGCTGGACAGGGGAGACCCAGTACTTC. Protein: CASSLGWTGETQYF. The chain has TRBV7-8 and TRBJ2-5; 8 bases are a match to TRBD1. Germline CDR1 is SGHVS and CDR2 is FQNEAQ. With V trimmed by 1 base and J by 5 bases, 3 bases remained unmatched. The CDR3 extends over 14 amino acids.

This clonotype was observed many times. J is TRBJ1-2 and V is TRBV13; 9 nucleotides line up with TRBD1. There are 13 residues in the CDR3. Looked up from germline, CDR1 is PRHDT and CDR2 is FYEKMQ (reference sequence). V was clipped by 5 bases and J by 4 bases; unmatched bases: 2. This CDR3 is CASSGQGSYGYTF. The CDR3 DNA follows: TGTGCCAGCAGCGGACAGGGGAGCTATGGCTACACCTTC.

There are a few counts of this clonotype. This rearrangement joins TRBV12-3 or TRBV12-4 to TRBJ2-7, with D perhaps matching TRBD1 (6 bases). The CDR3 length is 16 residues. Between the trimmed V and J ends, which lost 0 bases and 4 bases, there was a span of 16 bases. The DNA for the CDR3 is TGTGCCAGCAGTTTAGCGCTGCCAGGGGTGTCGTACGAGCAGTACTTC. This codes for CASSLALPGVSYEQYF.

This clonotype was observed a few times. The CDR3 sequence is CASSQRQYTGELFF. CDR3 bases: TGCGCCAGCAGCCAACGACAGTACACCGGGGAGCTGTTTTTT. The chain is built from TRBV4-1 and TRBJ2-2, with TRBD1 as a possible D gene (5 bases). CDR3 length equals 14 residues. Germline V gives CDR1 MGHRA, CDR2 YSYEKL. V was clipped by 2 bases and J by 3 bases, with 7 bases between them.

CDR3 amino acids: CASSAVDGGQETQYF. CDR3 DNA: TGTGCCAGCAGCGCAGTCGACGGGGGGCAAGAGACCCAGTACTTC. The gene calls are TRBV7-6 and TRBJ2-5; 7 bases agree with TRBD2. Germline CDR1 reads SGHVS; CDR2 reads FNYEAQ. The J segment lost 2 bases and the V segment lost 5 bases, leaving 8 bases of the junction unmatched. This CDR3 region has 15 residues.

This clonotype was picked up a small number of times. This chain links TRBV5-1 with TRBJ2-7, with 9 bases matching TRBD2. Germline lookup yields CDR1 SGHRS and CDR2 YFSETQ. The CDR3 spans 16 residues. Trimming at V came to 1 base and at J to 1 base, leaving 6 bases not matched to a gene. The CDR3 DNA reads TGCGCCAGCAGCTTGATGGGAGCGGGGGGTTCCTACGAGCAGTACTTC. Its translation: CASSLMGAGGSYEQYF. Full variable domain (rest looked up from reference TRBV5-1 and TRBJ2-7): KAGVTQTPRYLIKTRGQQVTLSCSPISGHRSVSWYQQTPGQGLQFLFEYFSETQRNKGNFPGRFSGRQFSNSRSEMNVSTLELGDSALYLCASSLMGAGGSYEQYFGPGTRLTVT.

This clonotype was counted only a few times. This sequence joins TRBV3-1 and TRBJ2-7, with 7 bases matching TRBD1. V lost 3 bases to trimming and J lost 6 bases; unmatched junction nucleotides: 8. CDR3 size: 14 residues. Germline loops: CDR1 LGHDT, CDR2 YNNKEL (reference sequence). CDR3 in amino acids: CASSQGQSTAEQYF. The CDR3 DNA sequence: TGTGCCAGCAGCCAGGGACAGAGTACGGCCGAGCAGTACTTC.

V gene TRBV5-1 combines with J gene TRBJ2-1; weak D call: TRBD2 (6 bases). Germline V CDR1 and CDR2: SGHRS, YFSETQ. With 2 bases removed from V and 9 bases from J, the gap between germline ends came to 12 bases. The CDR3 covers 13 residues. This chain's CDR3 is CASSFTSRGEQFF. The CDR3 region has the DNA TGCGCCAGCAGCTTTACTAGCCGGGGTGAGCAGTTCTTC.

This clonotype was found a few times. The chain is built from TRBV5-4 and TRBJ1-1, with D uncertain. V was cut by 2 bases and J by 1 base, with 6 bases left in between. Germline CDR1 and CDR2: SGHNT and YYREEE (reference sequence). The CDR3 length is 13 residues. CDR3 in DNA: TGTGCCAGCAGCTTTTCCACGAACACTGAAGCTTTCTTT. Translation: CASSFSTNTEAFF. The entire variable domain, with the rest obtained from reference TRBV5-4 and TRBJ1-1, is as follows: ETGVTQSPTHLIKTRGQQVTLRCSSQSGHNTVSWYQQALGQGPQFIFQYYREEENGRGNFPPRFSGLQFPNYSSELNVNALELDDSALYLCASSFSTNTEAFFGQGTRLTVV.

V and J are TRBV25-1 and TRBJ1-5; a possible D gene is TRBD1 (5 bases). V lost 3 bases, J lost 6 bases, and 15 bases lay in between. This CDR3 comprises 15 residues. Germline lookup yields CDR1 MGHDK and CDR2 SYGVNS. CDR3 protein: CASSDGGGAGQPQHF. CDR3 sequence (DNA): TGTGCCAGCAGTGACGGGGGGGGTGCAGGTCAGCCCCAGCATTTT.

The chain combines TRBV20-1 with TRBJ1-2, with D possibly TRBD1 on 5 matching bases. Germline V gives CDR1 DFQATT, CDR2 SNEGSKA (reference sequence). Between the trimmed V and J ends, which lost 6 bases and 1 base, there was a span of 18 bases. The CDR3 runs 15 residues. The CDR3 nucleotides read TGCAGTGCCACCCCCAGGGATGAAAGTAACTATGGCTACACCTTC. It encodes CSATPRDESNYGYTF.

This clonotype was detected only a few times. V is TRBV9 and J is TRBJ2-5; D remains unclear. Looked up from germline, CDR1 is SGDLS and CDR2 is YYNGEE. V was cut by 0 bases and J by 3 bases, with 6 bases left in between. The CDR3 contains 13 residues. CDR3 loop: CASSVAPKETQYF. CDR3 nucleotides: TGTGCCAGCAGCGTAGCTCCCAAAGAGACCCAGTACTTC.

At least ten counts were recorded for this clonotype. V is TRBV6-5 and J is TRBJ1-5, with TRBD1 as a possible D gene (5 bases). The CDR3 totals 15 residues. Germline V lookup: CDR1 MNHEY, CDR2 SVGAGI. V was pared by 8 bases and J by 6 bases, with 20 bases between. The CDR3: CASCNTGGGGQPQHF. The CDR3, as DNA: TGTGCCAGCTGCAACACTGGGGGGGGTGGTCAGCCCCAGCATTTT.

This clonotype appeared a few times. The chain links TRBV11-2 to TRBJ2-1; possibly TRBD2 for D (6 bases). V was pared by 5 bases and J by 0 bases, with 20 bases between. The CDR3 totals 18 residues. The V gene's germline CDR1 is SGHAT and CDR2 FQNNGV. The CDR3 nucleotides read TGTGCCAGCAGCCCTAACCCCCGGGGGATGAGCTCCTACAATGAGCAGTTCTTC. Translated: CASSPNPRGMSSYNEQFF.

The chain is built from TRBV9 and TRBJ2-1, with D maybe TRBD1 (6 bases). The CDR3 runs to 15 residues. The germline V gene has CDR1 SGDLS and CDR2 YYNGEE. Trimming stripped 2 bases from V and 6 bases from J, with 15 bases between. The CDR3 loop is CASSVDRFGVNEQFF. CDR3 nucleotide sequence: TGTGCCAGCAGCGTCGACAGGTTCGGGGTCAATGAGCAGTTCTTC.

This clonotype was recorded at least ten times. The chain carries TRBV14 and TRBJ2-7, with D unclear. The ends were cut back, 3 bases at V and 3 bases at J, with 3 bases in the middle. Germline loops: CDR1 SGHDN, CDR2 FVKESK. This CDR3 spans 11 amino acids. The CDR3: CASSQNYEQYF. In DNA, the CDR3 is TGTGCCAGCAGCCAGAACTACGAGCAGTACTTC.

This clonotype was found a few times. The chain joins TRBV11-2 to TRBJ1-3; 9 bases are shared with TRBD1. V lost 5 bases, J lost 1 base, and 3 bases stayed unmatched. The CDR3 runs to 15 residues. Germline V gives CDR1 SGHAT, CDR2 FQNNGV. In DNA, the CDR3 is TGTGCCAGCAGCGAAGGGACAGGGTCTGGAAACACCATATATTTT. Translating it yields CASSEGTGSGNTIYF.